This TCR beta chain was sequenced in a study of OX40 agonist ivuxolimab in advanced cancers. Study-wide context: Anti-PD-1, anti-PD-L1 or anti-CTLA-4 therapy given earlier was allowed, and 40% had some. A partial response was reached by three patients: one with hepatocellular carcinoma and two with cutaneous melanoma. Study-level findings and limits: The study did not work out the antigen specificity of the expanded peripheral T cells.

In this sample, this clone turned up once. Its antigen remains unknown. Repertoires were generated with immunoSEQ multiplex PCR, while TCRdb's copy carries only in-frame clones and drops some. The sample holds about 120,000 clones; 80% to 95% are singletons and the top ten take over 0.15%. CDR3 length: 15 amino acids. The germline V gene encodes CDR1 MNHEY and CDR2 SVGAGI. Unmatched junction bases numbered 8, after V lost 6 bases and J lost 4 bases. This receptor was identified in an adult with an advanced solid tumor such as melanoma, head and neck, liver or kidney cancer. The specimen was CD4+ or CD8+ T cells sorted from blood, collected in a trial of the OX40 agonist ivuxolimab. This chain uses TRBV6-5 with TRBJ2-7; 11 bases agree with TRBD1. In DNA form, the CDR3 reads TGTGCCAGCAGAACCGGGACAGGGGGGGTTTACGAGCAGTACTTC. As protein: CASRTGTGGVYEQYF.